These 2 T cell receptor beta chains were sequenced from one sample in a study of T cells in Graves' hyperthyroidism and ophthalmopathy. RNA transcripts yielded amplified TCR beta CDR3 regions. The HTBI primer set was used in a first-round RT-PCR of the TCR CDR3. TCRdb ran MiXCR on the multiplex PCR reads and lists one entry per CDR3 protein. Here the sample spans about 350,000 distinct CDR3 sequences, around 14% being singletons. Material for sequencing was blood. The receptors originated from a woman in her thirties with Graves' hyperthyroidism.

This clonotype was observed a handful of times. The rearrangement uses TRBV6-2 or TRBV6-3 and TRBJ2-1; D is perhaps TRBD1 or TRBD2 (5 bases each). V lost 5 bases, J lost 0 bases, and 11 bases lay in between. The CDR3 is 15 amino acids. Germline CDR1 reads MNHEY; CDR2 reads SVGEGT. In DNA form, the CDR3 reads TGTGCCAGCAGTCGGGACCGTGGCTCCTACAATGAGCAGTTCTTC. Its protein product is CASSRDRGSYNEQFF.

The chain recombines TRBV7-9 with TRBJ2-1; no reliable D call. The CDR3 length is 14 residues. Germline CDR1 reads SEHNR; CDR2 reads FQNEAQ (reference sequence). Deletions cut 5 bases from V and 2 bases from J, with 10 bases between. As DNA, the CDR3 is TGTGCCAGCAGCCCAGCCACAACCTACAATGAGCAGTTCTTC. Translating gives CASSPATTYNEQFF.